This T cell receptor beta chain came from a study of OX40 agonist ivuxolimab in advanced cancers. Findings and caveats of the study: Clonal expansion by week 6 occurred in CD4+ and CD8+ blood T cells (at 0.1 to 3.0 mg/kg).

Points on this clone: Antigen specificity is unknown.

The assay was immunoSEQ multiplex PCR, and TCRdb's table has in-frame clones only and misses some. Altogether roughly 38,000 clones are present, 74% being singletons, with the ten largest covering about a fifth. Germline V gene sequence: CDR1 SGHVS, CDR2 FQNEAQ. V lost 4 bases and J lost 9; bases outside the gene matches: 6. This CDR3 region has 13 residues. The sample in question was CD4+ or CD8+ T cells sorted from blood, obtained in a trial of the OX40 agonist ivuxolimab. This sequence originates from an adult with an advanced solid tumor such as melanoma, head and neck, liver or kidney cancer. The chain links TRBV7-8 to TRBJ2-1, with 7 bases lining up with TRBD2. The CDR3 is CASSSGLSREQFF. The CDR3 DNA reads TGTGCCAGCAGCTCGGGACTATCCCGTGAGCAGTTCTTC.